This paragraph covers one T cell receptor (beta chain) sequence. This sample was taken from a study of blood T cell repertoires in COVID-19. The wider study: T cells, B-cell-depleted T cells, or PBMCs provided the cDNA or gDNA that served as material.

Produced via immunoSEQ multiplex PCR; TCRdb's table is partial and in-frame only. The sample gives roughly 150,000 clones, 84% of which show up once; about 2.5% is in the top ten. The CDR3 is made up of 17 amino acids. Between the trimmed V and J ends, which lost 2 bases and 3 bases, there was a span of 20 bases. Germline CDR1 is MDHEN and CDR2 is SYDVKM. Enrollment of patients from Seattle took place during active infection, with longitudinal follow-up. The J gene is TRBJ2-7, the V gene TRBV28, with D possibly matching TRBD1 (6 bases). The source of this sequence is a woman over 75 with COVID-19, enrolled during active disease. What was sequenced was peripheral blood. The CDR3 region is CASSLTRGTGPRYEQYF. Here the CDR3 DNA reads TGTGCCAGCAGTTTAACCCGGGGAACAGGGCCACGCTACGAGCAGTACTTC.